This entry concerns a single TCR beta chain. The sample originates from a study of blood T cell repertoires in COVID-19. In the original processing: Cell counts per sample came from amplifying reference gene primers. Data came from immunoSEQ multiplex PCR; TCRdb stores just in-frame clones and leaves some out. The V and J calls and clone size were taken over from that table, and D and trimming were inferred from the DNA. The sample holds roughly 220,000 clones, about 84% seen once. Individuals aged roughly 18 to 95 years were recruited from about two dozen US areas. Categorization into cohorts depended on clinical history that participants reported. The specimen sequenced was PBMCs or T cells enriched from blood (not recorded which). The sequence came from a young man with acute COVID-19.

The CDR3 DNA is TGTGCCAGCTCACCCGCCGGGACAGGGAACTATCAGCCCCAGCATTTT. Translated: CASSPAGTGNYQPQHF. The rearrangement uses TRBV18 and TRBJ1-5; 9 bases line up with TRBD1. J gave up 5 bases and V 3 bases, and 8 bases lay outside the gene matches. CDR1 is KGHSH and CDR2 is LQKENI in the germline V gene. The CDR3 length is 16 residues.